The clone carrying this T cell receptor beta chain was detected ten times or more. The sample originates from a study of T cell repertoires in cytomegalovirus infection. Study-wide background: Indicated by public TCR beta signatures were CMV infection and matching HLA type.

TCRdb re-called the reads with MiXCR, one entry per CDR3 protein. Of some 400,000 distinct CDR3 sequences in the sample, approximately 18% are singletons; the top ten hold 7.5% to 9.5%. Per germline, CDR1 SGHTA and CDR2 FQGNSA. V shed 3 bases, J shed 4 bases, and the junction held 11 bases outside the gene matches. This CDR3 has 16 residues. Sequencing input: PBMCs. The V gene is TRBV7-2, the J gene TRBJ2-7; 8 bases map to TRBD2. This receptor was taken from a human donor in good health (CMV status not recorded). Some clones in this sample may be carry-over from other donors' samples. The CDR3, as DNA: TGTGCCAGCAGCTTCGACTCTGGGGCTAGCGGGTACGAGCAGTACTTC. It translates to CASSFDSGASGYEQYF.